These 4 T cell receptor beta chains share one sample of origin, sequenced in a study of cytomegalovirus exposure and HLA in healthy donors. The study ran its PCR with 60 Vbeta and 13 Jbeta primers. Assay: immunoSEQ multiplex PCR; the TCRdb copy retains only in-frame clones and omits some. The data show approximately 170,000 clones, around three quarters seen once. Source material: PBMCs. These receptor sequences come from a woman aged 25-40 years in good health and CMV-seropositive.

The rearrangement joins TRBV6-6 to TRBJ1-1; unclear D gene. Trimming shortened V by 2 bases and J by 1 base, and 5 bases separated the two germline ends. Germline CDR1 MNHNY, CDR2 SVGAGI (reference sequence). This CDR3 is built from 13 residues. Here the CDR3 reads CASSYEGNTEAFF. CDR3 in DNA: TGTGCCAGCAGTTACGAGGGGAACACTGAAGCTTTCTTT.

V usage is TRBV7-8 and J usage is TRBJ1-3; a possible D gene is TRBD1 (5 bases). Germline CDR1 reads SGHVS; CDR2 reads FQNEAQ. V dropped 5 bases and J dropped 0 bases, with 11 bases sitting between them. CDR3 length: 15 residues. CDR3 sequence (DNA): TGTGCCAGCAGCATTCAGGGACTCTCTGGAAACACCATATATTTT. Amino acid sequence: CASSIQGLSGNTIYF.

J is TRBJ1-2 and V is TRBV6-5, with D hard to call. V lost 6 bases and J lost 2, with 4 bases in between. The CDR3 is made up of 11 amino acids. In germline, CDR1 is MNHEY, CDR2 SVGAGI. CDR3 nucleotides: TGTGCCAGCAGAGAGAACTATGGCTACACCTTC. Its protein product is CASRENYGYTF.

This chain's CDR3 is CASSLGQGNEKLFF. The CDR3 nucleotides are TGCGCCAGCAGCCTGGGACAGGGTAATGAAAAACTGTTTTTT. The chain joins TRBV4-1 to TRBJ1-4, with 9 bases that match TRBD1. The ends lost 4 bases at V and 4 bases at J; junction bases unmatched: 1. Germline CDR1 and CDR2: MGHRA and YSYEKL. CDR3 length: 14 amino acids.